This passage covers 6 T cell receptor beta chains from one sample sequenced in a study of T-cell memory formation after mild COVID-19. Each CDR3 protein is one row after TCRdb ran MiXCR on the 5' RACE reads. This sample has about 150,000 distinct CDR3 sequences, with about 25% found just once. Sample: PBMCs or a T cell subset sorted from them (not recorded which). The receptor source for this set is an adult woman who had mild COVID-19 (a few samples of this study predate the infection). Cell type and time point are not known.

The table lists this clonotype with a few counts. The chain is built from TRBV27 and TRBJ2-5; 7 nucleotides align to TRBD2. Germline loops: CDR1 MNHEY, CDR2 SMNVEV (reference sequence). V was clipped by 7 bases and J by 3 bases; unmatched bases: 8. The CDR3 has 14 amino acids. The CDR3 here is CASKGWGGKETQYF. CDR3 nucleotides: TGTGCCAGCAAAGGGTGGGGAGGGAAAGAGACCCAGTACTTC.

The CDR3, as DNA: TGTGCCAGCAGTTGGGGATTGACAGGGTTGCCCTACGAGCAGTACTTC. Amino acid sequence: CASSWGLTGLPYEQYF. The V and J genes are TRBV6-5 and TRBJ2-7; 7 bases align to TRBD1. The CDR3 contains 16 residues. The V and J ends lost 4 bases and 2 bases, in that order; junction bases with no gene match: 11. The germline V gene encodes CDR1 MNHEY and CDR2 SVGAGI.

This chain links TRBV12-3 or TRBV12-4 with TRBJ1-2, with D perhaps matching TRBD1 (6 bases). Trimming left V 6 bases short and J 3 bases short, with 11 bases between. CDR3 length: 13 residues. CDR3 bases: TGTGCCAGCAGGGAAGGGGGTGACTATGGCTACACCTTC. This sequence encodes CASREGGDYGYTF.

This clonotype was counted only a few times. V gene TRBV7-9 combines with J gene TRBJ2-7, with unresolved D. The V gene's germline CDR1 is SEHNR and CDR2 FQNEAQ (reference sequence). V was shortened by 1 base and J by 2 bases, with 9 bases between the two germline ends. The CDR3 runs 14 residues. CDR3 DNA: TGTGCCAGCAGCTTAGTCGTCTGGCCCTACGAGCAGTACTTC. This translates into CASSLVVWPYEQYF.

J is TRBJ2-3 and V is TRBV28, with 8 bases aligning to TRBD1. Germline lookup yields CDR1 MDHEN and CDR2 SYDVKM. V shed 6 bases, J shed 5 bases, and the junction held 10 bases outside the gene matches. This CDR3 contains 15 residues. The CDR3 reads CASRLRQGARDTQYF. CDR3 nucleotide sequence: TGTGCCAGCAGATTAAGGCAGGGGGCACGAGATACGCAGTATTTT.

In its sample, this clonotype was seen a few times. This chain connects TRBV7-6 to TRBJ2-1, with a weak D call TRBD2 (5 bases). This CDR3 has 16 amino acids. The germline V and J ends were trimmed by 3 bases and 0 bases, with 12 bases remaining between them. Germline V gene data show CDR1 as SGHVS and CDR2 as FNYEAQ. The DNA of the CDR3 is TGTGCCAGCAGCTTGCGTTTGGCGGGCTCCTACAATGAGCAGTTCTTC. Its translation: CASSLRLAGSYNEQFF.